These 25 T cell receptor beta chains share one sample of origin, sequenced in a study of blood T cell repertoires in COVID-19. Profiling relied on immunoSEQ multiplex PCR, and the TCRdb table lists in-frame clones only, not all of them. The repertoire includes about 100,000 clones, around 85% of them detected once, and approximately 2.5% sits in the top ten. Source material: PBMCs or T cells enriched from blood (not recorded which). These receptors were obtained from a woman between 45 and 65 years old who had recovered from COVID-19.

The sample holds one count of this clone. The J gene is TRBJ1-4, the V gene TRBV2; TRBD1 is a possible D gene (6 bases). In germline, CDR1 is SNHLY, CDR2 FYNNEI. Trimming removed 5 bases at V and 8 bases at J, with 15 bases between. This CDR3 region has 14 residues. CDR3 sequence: CASSKQGLGEKLFF. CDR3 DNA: TGTGCCAGCAGTAAACAGGGTTTAGGCGAAAAACTGTTTTTT.

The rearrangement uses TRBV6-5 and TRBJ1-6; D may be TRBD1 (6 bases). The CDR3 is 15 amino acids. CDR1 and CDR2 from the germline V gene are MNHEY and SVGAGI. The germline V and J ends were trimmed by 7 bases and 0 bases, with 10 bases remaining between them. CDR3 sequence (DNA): TGTGCCAGCAAGCAGGGGTTCTCCTATAATTCACCCCTCCACTTT. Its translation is CASKQGFSYNSPLHF.

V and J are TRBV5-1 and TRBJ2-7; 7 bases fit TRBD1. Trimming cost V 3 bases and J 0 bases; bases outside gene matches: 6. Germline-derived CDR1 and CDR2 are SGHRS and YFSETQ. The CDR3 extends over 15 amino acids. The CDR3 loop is CASSSLGQSSYEQYF. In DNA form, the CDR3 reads TGCGCCAGCAGCTCCTTGGGACAGAGCTCCTACGAGCAGTACTTC.

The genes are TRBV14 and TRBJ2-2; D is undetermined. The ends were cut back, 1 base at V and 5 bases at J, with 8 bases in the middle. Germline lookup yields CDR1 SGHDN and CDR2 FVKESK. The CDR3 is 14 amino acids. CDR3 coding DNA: TGTGCCAGCAGCCAAGGACCCGGGACCGGGGAGCTGTTTTTT. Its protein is CASSQGPGTGELFF. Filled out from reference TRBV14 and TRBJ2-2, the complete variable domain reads EAGVTQFPSHSVIEKGQTVTLRCDPISGHDNLYWYRRVMGKEIKFLLHFVKESKQDESGMPNNRFLAERTGGTYSTLKVQPAELEDSGVYFCASSQGPGTGELFFGEGSRLTVL.

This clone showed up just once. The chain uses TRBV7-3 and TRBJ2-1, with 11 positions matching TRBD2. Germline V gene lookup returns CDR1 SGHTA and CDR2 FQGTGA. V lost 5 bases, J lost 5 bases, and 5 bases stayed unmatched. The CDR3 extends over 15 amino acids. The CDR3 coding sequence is TGTGCCAGCAGCCTTCTAGCGGGGGGAGACAATGAGCAGTTCTTC. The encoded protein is CASSLLAGGDNEQFF. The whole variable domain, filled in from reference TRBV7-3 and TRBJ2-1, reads GAGVSQTPSNKVTEKGKYVELRCDPISGHTALYWYRQSLGQGPEFLIYFQGTGAADDSGLPNDRFFAVRPEGSVSTLKIQRTERGDSAVYLCASSLLAGGDNEQFFGPGTRLTVL.

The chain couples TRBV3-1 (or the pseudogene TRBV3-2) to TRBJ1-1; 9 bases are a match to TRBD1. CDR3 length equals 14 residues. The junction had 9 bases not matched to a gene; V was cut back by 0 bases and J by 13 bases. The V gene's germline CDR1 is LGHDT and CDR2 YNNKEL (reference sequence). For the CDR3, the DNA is TGTGCCAGCAGCCAAGATCACAGGGGGCGCAGAAGTTTCTTT. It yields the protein CASSQDHRGRRSFF.

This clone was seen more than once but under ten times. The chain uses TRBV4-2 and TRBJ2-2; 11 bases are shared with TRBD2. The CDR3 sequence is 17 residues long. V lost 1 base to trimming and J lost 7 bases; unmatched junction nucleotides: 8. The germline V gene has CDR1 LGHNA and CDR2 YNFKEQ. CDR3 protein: CASSQVVSGGAHGELFF. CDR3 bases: TGTGCCAGCAGCCAAGTGGTTAGCGGGGGGGCTCACGGGGAGCTGTTTTTT.

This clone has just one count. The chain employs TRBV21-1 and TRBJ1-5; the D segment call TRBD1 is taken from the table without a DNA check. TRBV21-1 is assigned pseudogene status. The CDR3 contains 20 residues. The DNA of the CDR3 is TGTGCCAGCAGCGCTGGCCTAGGACAGGGAGTTCGGTGTAGCAATCAGCCCCAGCATTTT. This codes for CASSAGLGQGVRCSNQPQHF.

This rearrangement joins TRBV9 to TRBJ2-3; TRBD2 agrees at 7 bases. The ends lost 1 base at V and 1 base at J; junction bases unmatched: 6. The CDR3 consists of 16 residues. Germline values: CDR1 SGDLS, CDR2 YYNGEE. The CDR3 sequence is CASSVRKRGGTDTQYF. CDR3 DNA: TGTGCCAGCAGCGTACGGAAGCGGGGAGGCACAGATACGCAGTATTTT. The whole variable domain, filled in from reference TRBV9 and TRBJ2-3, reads DSGVTQTPKHLITATGQRVTLRCSPRSGDLSVYWYQQSLDQGLQFLIQYYNGEERAKGNILERFSAQQFPDLHSELNLSSLELGDSALYFCASSVRKRGGTDTQYFGPGTRLTVL.

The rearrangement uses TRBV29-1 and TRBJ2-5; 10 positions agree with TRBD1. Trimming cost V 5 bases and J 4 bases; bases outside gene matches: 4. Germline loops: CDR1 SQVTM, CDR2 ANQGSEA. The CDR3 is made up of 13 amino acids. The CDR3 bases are TGCAGCGTTCAGACAGGGGGCCGAGAGACCCAGTACTTC. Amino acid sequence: CSVQTGGRETQYF.

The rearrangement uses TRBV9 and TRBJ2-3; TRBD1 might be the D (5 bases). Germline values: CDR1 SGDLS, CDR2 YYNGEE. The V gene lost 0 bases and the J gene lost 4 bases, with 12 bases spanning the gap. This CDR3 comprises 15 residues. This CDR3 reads CASSVDKGPPDTQYF. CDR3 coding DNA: TGTGCCAGCAGCGTAGATAAGGGGCCGCCAGATACGCAGTATTTT.

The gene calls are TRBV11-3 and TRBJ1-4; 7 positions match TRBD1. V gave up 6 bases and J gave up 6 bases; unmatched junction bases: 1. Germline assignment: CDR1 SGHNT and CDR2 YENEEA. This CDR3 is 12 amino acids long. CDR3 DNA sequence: TGTGCCAGCAGTGGGACAGATGAAAAACTGTTTTTT. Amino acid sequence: CASSGTDEKLFF.

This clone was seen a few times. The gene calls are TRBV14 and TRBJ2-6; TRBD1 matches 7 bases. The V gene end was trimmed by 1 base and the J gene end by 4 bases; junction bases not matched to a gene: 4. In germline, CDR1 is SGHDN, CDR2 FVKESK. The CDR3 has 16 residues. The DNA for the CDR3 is TGTGCCAGCAGCCAAGGGGGACAGAAGGGGGCCAACGTCCTGACTTTC. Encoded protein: CASSQGGQKGANVLTF.

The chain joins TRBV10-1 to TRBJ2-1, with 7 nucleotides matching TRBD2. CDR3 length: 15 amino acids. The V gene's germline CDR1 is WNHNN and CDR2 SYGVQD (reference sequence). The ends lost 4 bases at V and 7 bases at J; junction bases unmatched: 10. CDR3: CASSGAAGAWNEQFF. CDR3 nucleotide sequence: TGCGCCAGCAGTGGGGCGGCGGGAGCTTGGAATGAGCAGTTCTTC.

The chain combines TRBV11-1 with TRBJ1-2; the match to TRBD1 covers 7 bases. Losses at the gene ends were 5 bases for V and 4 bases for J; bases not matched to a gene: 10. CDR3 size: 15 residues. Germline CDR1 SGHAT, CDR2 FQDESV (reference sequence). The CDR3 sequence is CASSPTGVVGYGYTF. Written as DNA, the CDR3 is TGTGCCAGCAGCCCAACAGGGGTAGTAGGCTATGGCTACACCTTC.

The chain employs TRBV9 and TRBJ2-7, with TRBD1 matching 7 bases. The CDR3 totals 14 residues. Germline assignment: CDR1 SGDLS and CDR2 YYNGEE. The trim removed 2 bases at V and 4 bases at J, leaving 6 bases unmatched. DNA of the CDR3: TGTGCCAGCAGCGTCGGGACAGAGGAGTACGAGCAGTACTTC. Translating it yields CASSVGTEEYEQYF. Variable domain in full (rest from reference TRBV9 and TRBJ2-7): DSGVTQTPKHLITATGQRVTLRCSPRSGDLSVYWYQQSLDQGLQFLIQYYNGEERAKGNILERFSAQQFPDLHSELNLSSLELGDSALYFCASSVGTEEYEQYFGPGTRLTVT.

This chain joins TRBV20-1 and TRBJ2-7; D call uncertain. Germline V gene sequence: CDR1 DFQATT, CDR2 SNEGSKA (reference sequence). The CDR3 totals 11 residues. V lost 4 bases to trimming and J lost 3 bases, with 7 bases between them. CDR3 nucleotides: TGCAGTGCTACTTCACTCTACGAGCAGTACTTC. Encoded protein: CSATSLYEQYF.

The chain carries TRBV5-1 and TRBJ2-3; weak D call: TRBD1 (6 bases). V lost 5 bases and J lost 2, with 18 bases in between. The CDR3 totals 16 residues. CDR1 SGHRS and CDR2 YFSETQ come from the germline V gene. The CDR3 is CASRSSQGLNTDTQYF. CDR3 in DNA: TGCGCCAGCAGATCTAGCCAGGGGCTCAACACAGATACGCAGTATTTT.

CDR3 sequence reads: CASSDSVAGGHNEQFF. The CDR3 nucleotides are TGTGCCAGCAGTGACTCAGTAGCGGGGGGGCACAATGAGCAGTTCTTC. The V gene is TRBV6-4, the J gene TRBJ2-1; 11 bases fit TRBD2. Germline-derived CDR1 and CDR2 are MRHNA and SNTAGT. This CDR3 spans 16 amino acids. Germline trimming cut 0 bases from V and 5 bases from J; bases unmatched to any gene: 3.

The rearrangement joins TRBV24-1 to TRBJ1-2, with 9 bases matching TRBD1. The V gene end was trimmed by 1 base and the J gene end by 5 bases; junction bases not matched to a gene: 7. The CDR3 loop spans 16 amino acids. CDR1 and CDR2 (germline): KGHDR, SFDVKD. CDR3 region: CATSDFFAGQGYGYTF. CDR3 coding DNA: TGTGCCACCAGTGATTTTTTTGCGGGACAGGGTTATGGCTACACCTTC.

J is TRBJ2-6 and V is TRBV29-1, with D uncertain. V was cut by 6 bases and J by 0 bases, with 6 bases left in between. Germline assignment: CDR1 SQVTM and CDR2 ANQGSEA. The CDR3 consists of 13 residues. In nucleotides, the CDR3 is TGCAGCGTCCTGAGCTCTGGGGCCAACGTCCTGACTTTC. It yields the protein CSVLSSGANVLTF.

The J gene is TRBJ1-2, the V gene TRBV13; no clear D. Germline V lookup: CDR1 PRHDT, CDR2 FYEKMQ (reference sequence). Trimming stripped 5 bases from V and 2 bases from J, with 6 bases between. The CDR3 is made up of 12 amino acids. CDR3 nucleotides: TGTGCCAGCAGCCAAACAAACTATGGCTACACCTTC. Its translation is CASSQTNYGYTF.

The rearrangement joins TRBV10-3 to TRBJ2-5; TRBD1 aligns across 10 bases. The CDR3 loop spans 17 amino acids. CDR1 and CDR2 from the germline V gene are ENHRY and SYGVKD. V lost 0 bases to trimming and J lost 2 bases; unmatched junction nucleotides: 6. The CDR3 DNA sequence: TGTGCCATCAGTGAGTCCCCAAGGACAGGGGGTCAAGAGACCCAGTACTTC. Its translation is CAISESPRTGGQETQYF.

The CDR3 is CASSPGGRVDQPQHF. CDR3 nucleotides: TGCGCCAGCAGCCCGGGGGGCAGGGTCGACCAGCCCCAGCATTTT. The chain employs TRBV5-1 and TRBJ1-5; D is possibly TRBD1 (6 bases). The CDR3 is 15 residues long. Germline lookup yields CDR1 SGHRS and CDR2 YFSETQ. V was pared by 4 bases and J by 7 bases, with 18 bases between.

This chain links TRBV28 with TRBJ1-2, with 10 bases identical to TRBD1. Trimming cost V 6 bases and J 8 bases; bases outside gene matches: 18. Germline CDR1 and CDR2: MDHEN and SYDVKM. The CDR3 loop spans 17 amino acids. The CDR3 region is CASSPLGVTGGPDGYTF. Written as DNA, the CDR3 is TGTGCCAGCAGCCCCCTGGGAGTGACAGGGGGCCCGGACGGCTACACCTTC.